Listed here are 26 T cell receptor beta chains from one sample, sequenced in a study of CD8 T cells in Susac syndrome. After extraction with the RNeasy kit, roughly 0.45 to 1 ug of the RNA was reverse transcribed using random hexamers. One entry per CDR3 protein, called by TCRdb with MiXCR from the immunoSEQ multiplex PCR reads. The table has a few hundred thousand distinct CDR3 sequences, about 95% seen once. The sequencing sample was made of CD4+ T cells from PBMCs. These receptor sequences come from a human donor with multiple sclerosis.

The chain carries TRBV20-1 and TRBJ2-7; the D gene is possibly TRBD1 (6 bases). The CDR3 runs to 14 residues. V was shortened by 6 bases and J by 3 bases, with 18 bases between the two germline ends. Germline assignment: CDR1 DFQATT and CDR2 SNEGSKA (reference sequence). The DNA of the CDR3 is TGCAGTGCCCTCGATCCGGGACACAGCTACGAGCAGTACTTC. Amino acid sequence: CSALDPGHSYEQYF.

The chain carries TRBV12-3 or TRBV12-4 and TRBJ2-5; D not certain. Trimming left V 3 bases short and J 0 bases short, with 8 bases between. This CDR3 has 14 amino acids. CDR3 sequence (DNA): TGTGCCAGCAGTTTGTTTCCCAACCAAGAGACCCAGTACTTC. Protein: CASSLFPNQETQYF.

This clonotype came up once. Written as DNA, the CDR3 is TGCAGTGCTAGGTTAGCGGGAGGAGAGACCCAGTACTTC. Its translation: CSARLAGGETQYF. V usage is TRBV20-1 and J usage is TRBJ2-5; TRBD2 matches at 10 bases. This CDR3 is built from 13 residues. The V gene end was trimmed by 3 bases and the J gene end by 4 bases; junction bases not matched to a gene: 2. Germline CDR1 is DFQATT and CDR2 is SNEGSKA (reference sequence).

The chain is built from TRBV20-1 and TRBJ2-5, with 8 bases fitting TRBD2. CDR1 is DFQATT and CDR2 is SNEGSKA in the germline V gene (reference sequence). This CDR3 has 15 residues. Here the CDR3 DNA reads TGCAGCGCCCCCCTTAGCGGGACCCTAAAGGAGACCCAGTACTTC. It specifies CSAPLSGTLKETQYF.

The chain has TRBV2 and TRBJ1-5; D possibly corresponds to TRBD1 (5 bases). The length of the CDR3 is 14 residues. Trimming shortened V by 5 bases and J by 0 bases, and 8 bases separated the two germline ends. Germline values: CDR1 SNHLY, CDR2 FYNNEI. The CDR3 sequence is CASSTGASNQPQHF. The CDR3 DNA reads TGTGCCAGCAGTACAGGAGCTAGCAATCAGCCCCAGCATTTT.

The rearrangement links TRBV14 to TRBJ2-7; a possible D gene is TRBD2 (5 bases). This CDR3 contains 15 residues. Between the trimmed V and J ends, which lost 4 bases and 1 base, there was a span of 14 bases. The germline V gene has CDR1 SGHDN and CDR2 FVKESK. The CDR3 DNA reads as TGTGCCAGCAGCCGGCAGCGGCCCTTGTCCTACGAGCAGTACTTC. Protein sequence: CASSRQRPLSYEQYF.

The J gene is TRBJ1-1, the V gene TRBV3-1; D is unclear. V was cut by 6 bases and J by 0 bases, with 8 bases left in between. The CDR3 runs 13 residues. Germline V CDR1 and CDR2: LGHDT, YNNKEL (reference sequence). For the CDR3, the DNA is TGTGCCAGCAGTCTCAAGTTGAACACTGAAGCTTTCTTT. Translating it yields CASSLKLNTEAFF.

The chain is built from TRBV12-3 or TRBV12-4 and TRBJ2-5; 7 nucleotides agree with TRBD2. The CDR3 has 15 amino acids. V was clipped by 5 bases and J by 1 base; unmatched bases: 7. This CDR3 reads CASSPGRAIQETQYF. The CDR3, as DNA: TGTGCCAGCAGTCCGGGGAGGGCTATCCAAGAGACCCAGTACTTC.

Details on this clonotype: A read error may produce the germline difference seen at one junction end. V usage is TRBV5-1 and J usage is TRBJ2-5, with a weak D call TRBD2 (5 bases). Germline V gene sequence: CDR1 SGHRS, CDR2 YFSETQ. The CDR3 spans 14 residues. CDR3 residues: CASSFDSLRETQYF. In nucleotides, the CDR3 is TGCGCCAGCAGCTTCGACTCCTTGAGGGAGACCCAATACTTC.

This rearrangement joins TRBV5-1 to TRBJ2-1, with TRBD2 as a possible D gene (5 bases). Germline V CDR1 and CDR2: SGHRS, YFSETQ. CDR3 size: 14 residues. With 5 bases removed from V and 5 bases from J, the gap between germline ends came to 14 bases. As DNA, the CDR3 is TGCGCCAGCAGTTTTGTTAGCGCGAACAATGAGCAGTTCTTC. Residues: CASSFVSANNEQFF.

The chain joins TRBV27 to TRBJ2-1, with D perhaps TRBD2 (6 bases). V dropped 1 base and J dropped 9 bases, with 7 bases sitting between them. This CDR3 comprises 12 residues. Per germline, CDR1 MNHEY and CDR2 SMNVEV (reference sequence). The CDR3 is CASSLWGGEQFF. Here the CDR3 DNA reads TGTGCCAGCAGTTTATGGGGAGGTGAGCAGTTCTTC.

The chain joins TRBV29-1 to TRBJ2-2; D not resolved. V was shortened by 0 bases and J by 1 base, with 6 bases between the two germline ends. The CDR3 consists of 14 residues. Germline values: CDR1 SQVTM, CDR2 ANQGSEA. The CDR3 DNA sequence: TGCAGCGTTGAAGATCCATGGAACACCGGGGAGCTGTTTTTT. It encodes CSVEDPWNTGELFF.

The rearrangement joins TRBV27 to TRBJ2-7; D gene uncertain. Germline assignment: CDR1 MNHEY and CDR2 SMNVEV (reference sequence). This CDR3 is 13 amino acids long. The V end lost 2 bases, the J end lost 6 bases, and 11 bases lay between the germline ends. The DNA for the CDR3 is TGTGCCAGCAGTTTACTGTCTGGCGGCGAGCAGTACTTC. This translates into CASSLLSGGEQYF.

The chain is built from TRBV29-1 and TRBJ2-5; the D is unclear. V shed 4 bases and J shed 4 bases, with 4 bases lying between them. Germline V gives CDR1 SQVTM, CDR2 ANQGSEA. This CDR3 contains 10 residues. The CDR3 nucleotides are TGCAGCGTTGTTGTAGAGACCCAGTACTTC. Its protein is CSVVVETQYF.

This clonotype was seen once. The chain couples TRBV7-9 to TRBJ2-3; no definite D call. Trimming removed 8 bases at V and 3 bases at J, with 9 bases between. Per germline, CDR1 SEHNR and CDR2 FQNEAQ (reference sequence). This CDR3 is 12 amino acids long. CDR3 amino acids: CASLGETDTQYF. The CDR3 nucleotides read TGTGCCAGCCTAGGCGAAACAGATACGCAGTATTTT.

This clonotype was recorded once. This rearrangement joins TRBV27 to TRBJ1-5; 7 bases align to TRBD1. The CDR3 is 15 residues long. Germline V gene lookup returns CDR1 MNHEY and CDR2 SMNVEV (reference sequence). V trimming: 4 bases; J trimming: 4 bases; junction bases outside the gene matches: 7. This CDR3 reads CASSYLGQRNQPQHF. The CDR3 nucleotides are TGTGCCAGCAGTTATTTGGGACAGAGAAATCAGCCCCAGCATTTT.

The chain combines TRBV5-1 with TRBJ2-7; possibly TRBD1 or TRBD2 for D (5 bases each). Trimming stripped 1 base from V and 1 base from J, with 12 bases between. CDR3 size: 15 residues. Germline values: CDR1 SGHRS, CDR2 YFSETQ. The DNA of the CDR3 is TGCGCCAGCAGCTTGCACGGGACGGATTCCTACGAGCAGTACTTC. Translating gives CASSLHGTDSYEQYF.

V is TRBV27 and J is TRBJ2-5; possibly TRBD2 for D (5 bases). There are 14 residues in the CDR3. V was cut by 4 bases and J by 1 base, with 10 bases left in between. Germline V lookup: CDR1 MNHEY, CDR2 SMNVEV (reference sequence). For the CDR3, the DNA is TGTGCCAGCAGTTCGGGATGGGGCCAAGAGACCCAGTACTTC. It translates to CASSSGWGQETQYF.

CDR3 loop: CASRSRVNYGYTF. The CDR3 bases are TGTGCCAGCAGGTCCCGGGTGAACTATGGCTACACCTTC. This sequence joins TRBV28 and TRBJ1-2, with D unresolved. Germline CDR1 and CDR2: MDHEN and SYDVKM. The CDR3 spans 13 residues. V was pared by 6 bases and J by 2 bases, with 10 bases between.

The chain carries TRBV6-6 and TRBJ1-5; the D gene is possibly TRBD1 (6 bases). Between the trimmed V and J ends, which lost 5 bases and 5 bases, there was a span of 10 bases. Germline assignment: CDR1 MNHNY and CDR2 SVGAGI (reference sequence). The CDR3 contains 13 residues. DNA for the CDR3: TGTGCCAGCAGTATAGGGGGTTATCAGCCCCAGCATTTT. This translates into CASSIGGYQPQHF.

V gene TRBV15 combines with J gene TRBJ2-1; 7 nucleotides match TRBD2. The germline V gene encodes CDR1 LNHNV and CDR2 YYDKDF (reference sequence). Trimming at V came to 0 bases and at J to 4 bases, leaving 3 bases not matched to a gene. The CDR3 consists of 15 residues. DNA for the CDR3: TGTGCCACCAGCAGAGATCTAGCGGCATACAATGAGCAGTTCTTC. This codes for CATSRDLAAYNEQFF.

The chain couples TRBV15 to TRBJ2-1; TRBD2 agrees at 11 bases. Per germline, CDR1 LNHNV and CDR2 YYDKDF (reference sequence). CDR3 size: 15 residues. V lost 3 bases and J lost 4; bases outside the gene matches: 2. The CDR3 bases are TGTGCCACCAGCAGCCGACTAGCGGGATACAATGAGCAGTTCTTC. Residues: CATSSRLAGYNEQFF.

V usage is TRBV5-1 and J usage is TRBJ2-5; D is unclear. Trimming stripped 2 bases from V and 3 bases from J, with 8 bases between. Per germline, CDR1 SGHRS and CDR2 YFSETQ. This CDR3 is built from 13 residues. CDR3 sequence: CASSFIGKETQYF. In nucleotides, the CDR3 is TGCGCCAGCAGCTTCATCGGTAAAGAGACCCAGTACTTC. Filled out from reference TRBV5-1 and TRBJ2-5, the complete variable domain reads KAGVTQTPRYLIKTRGQQVTLSCSPISGHRSVSWYQQTPGQGLQFLFEYFSETQRNKGNFPGRFSGRQFSNSRSEMNVSTLELGDSALYLCASSFIGKETQYFGPGTRLLVL.

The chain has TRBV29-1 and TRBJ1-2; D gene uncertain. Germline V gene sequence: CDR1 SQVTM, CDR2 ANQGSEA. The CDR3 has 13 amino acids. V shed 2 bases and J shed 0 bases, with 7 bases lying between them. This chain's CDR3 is CSVEFKSNYGYTF. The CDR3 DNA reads TGCAGCGTTGAATTTAAGTCTAACTATGGCTACACCTTC.

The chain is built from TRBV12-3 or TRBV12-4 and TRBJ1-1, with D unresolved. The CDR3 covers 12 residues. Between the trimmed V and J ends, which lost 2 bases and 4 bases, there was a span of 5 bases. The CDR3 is CASSLLGTEAFF. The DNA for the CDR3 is TGTGCCAGCAGTTTACTCGGCACTGAAGCTTTCTTT.

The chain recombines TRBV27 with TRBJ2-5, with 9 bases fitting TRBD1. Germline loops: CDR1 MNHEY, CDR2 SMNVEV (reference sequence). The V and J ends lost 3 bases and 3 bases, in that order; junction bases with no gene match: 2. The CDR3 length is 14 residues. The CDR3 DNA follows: TGTGCCAGCAGTTTCGGACAGGGGAAAGAGACCCAGTACTTC. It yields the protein CASSFGQGKETQYF.